What follows describes a single T cell receptor (beta chain). The ends lost 5 bases at V and 4 bases at J; junction bases unmatched: 9. Germline lookup yields CDR1 LNHDA and CDR2 SQIVND (reference sequence). The CDR3 runs 16 residues. How the authors handled the data: The assay estimated nucleated cells by amplifying reference gene primers. The data were produced by immunoSEQ multiplex PCR, yet TCRdb's version contains in-frame clones alone and is incomplete. The D gene and trimming were derived from the DNA, and the V and J assignments and clone size from that table. This table has tens of thousands of clones, 85% to 90% appearing once. This sample was included in a study of blood T cell repertoires in COVID-19. Whole-study context: Samples came from the United States, Italy and Spain, spanning acute and convalescent COVID-19. T cells, B-cell-depleted T cells, or PBMCs provided the cDNA or gDNA that served as material.

This rearrangement joins TRBV19 to TRBJ2-2, with 8 bases fitting TRBD1. The receptor was isolated from a man in his sixties with acute or convalescent COVID-19. Sequenced material: peripheral blood. The CDR3 bases are TGTGCCAGTAGTCCAAGACAGGGGCTGGGCACCGGGGAGCTGTTTTTT. Translation gives CASSPRQGLGTGELFF.